Listed below are T cell receptor beta chains from one sample, sequenced in a study of T cell responses to AZD1222 COVID-19 vaccine. Sequencing used immunoSEQ multiplex PCR; TCRdb keeps in-frame clones, though not all of them. The repertoire holds nearly 200,000 clones, with approximately 94% as singletons. The sequenced sample was peripheral blood, obtained 28 days after the second AZD1222 dose. The receptors were sampled from an adult who received the AZD1222 COVID-19 vaccine. Both conserved end residues are part of each CDR3. The D gene is left open where the match is weak. Clone size is stated in some rows and not others, as once, few, many or a class when expanded.

clone_size: NA
d_call: NA
v_call: TRBV5-1
cdr3_length: 14
j_call: TRBJ1-4
cdr3_nt: TGCGCCAGCAGGGACGGGACAACTAATGAAAAACTGTTTTTT
cdr3_aa: CASRDGTTNEKLFF

clone_size: NA
d_call: NA
v_call: TRBV18
cdr3_length: 15
j_call: TRBJ1-6
cdr3_nt: TGTGCCAGCTCACCACCAGGGAACTATAATTCACCCCTCCACTTT
cdr3_aa: CASSPPGNYNSPLHF

clone_size: NA
d_call: TRBD1
v_call: TRBV28
cdr3_length: 14
j_call: TRBJ1-5
cdr3_nt: TGTGCCAGCAGTCCCCTACAGGGGGCGCAGCCCCAGCATTTT
cdr3_aa: CASSPLQGAQPQHF

clone_size: once
d_call: NA
v_call: TRBV9
cdr3_length: 14
j_call: TRBJ2-7
cdr3_nt: TGTGCCAGCAGCGTAGGCGCCTTTCCCTACGAGCAGTACTTC
cdr3_aa: CASSVGAFPYEQYF

clone_size: few
d_call: TRBD1
v_call: TRBV6-4
cdr3_length: 18
j_call: TRBJ1-6
cdr3_nt: TGTGCCAGCAGTGACTCGAACGGACGATGGGACAGAAATTCACCCCTCCACTTT
cdr3_aa: CASSDSNGRWDRNSPLHF

clone_size: few
d_call: NA
v_call: TRBV5-5
cdr3_length: 15
j_call: TRBJ2-2
cdr3_nt: TGTGCCAGCTTCCTGACACGATCGAACACCGGGGAGCTGTTTTTT
cdr3_aa: CASFLTRSNTGELFF

clone_size: NA
d_call: TRBD2
v_call: TRBV3-1/TRBV3-2
cdr3_length: 19
j_call: TRBJ2-1
cdr3_nt: TGTGCCAGCAGCCAAGAAGGAGGAATAGCGGGGAGCTCCTACAATGAGCAGTTCTTC
cdr3_aa: CASSQEGGIAGSSYNEQFF

clone_size: NA
d_call: TRBD1
v_call: TRBV28
cdr3_length: 15
j_call: TRBJ1-5
cdr3_nt: TGTGCCAGCAGCAACCATGACAGGGAAGATCAGCCCCAGCATTTT
cdr3_aa: CASSNHDREDQPQHF

clone_size: medium-sized
d_call: NA
v_call: TRBV11-2
cdr3_length: 12
j_call: TRBJ2-1
cdr3_nt: TGTGCCAGCAGCTTGGGACTCCCAGAGCAGTTCTTC
cdr3_aa: CASSLGLPEQFF

clone_size: NA
d_call: TRBD1
v_call: TRBV29-1
cdr3_length: 14
j_call: TRBJ1-2
cdr3_nt: TGCAGCTCGACCCCTACTGACAGGGGAGATGGCTACACCTTC
cdr3_aa: CSSTPTDRGDGYTF

clone_size: once
d_call: NA
v_call: TRBV13
cdr3_length: 14
j_call: TRBJ1-5
cdr3_nt: TGTGCCAGCAGCCCACGAGGGGGTAAAGCGCCCCAGCATTTT
cdr3_aa: CASSPRGGKAPQHF

clone_size: NA
d_call: NA
v_call: TRBV10-3
cdr3_length: 14
j_call: TRBJ2-3
cdr3_nt: TGTGCCGCCGCTGCGGGCAGGAATGGAGATACGCAGTATTTT
cdr3_aa: CAAAAGRNGDTQYF

clone_size: few
d_call: NA
v_call: TRBV9
cdr3_length: 13
j_call: TRBJ1-6
cdr3_nt: TGTGCCAGCACCTTCGGTGGAAATTCACCCCTCCACTTT
cdr3_aa: CASTFGGNSPLHF

clone_size: NA
d_call: TRBD1
v_call: TRBV28
cdr3_length: 15
j_call: TRBJ1-4
cdr3_nt: TGTGCCAGCGTAACCGGGACAGGGGGCGTTGAAAAACTGTTTTTT
cdr3_aa: CASVTGTGGVEKLFF

clone_size: NA
d_call: NA
v_call: TRBV21-1
cdr3_length: 15
j_call: TRBJ1-6
cdr3_nt: TGTGCCAGCAGCAGAGTTTACTCCTATAATTCACCCCTCCACTTT
cdr3_aa: CASSRVYSYNSPLHF

clone_size: once
d_call: NA
v_call: TRBV27
cdr3_length: 16
j_call: TRBJ1-1
cdr3_nt: TGTGCCAGCAGTTTAGACAAGACCCAGATGAACACTGAAGCTTTCTTT
cdr3_aa: CASSLDKTQMNTEAFF

clone_size: NA
d_call: NA
v_call: TRBV10-1
cdr3_length: 16
j_call: TRBJ2-2
cdr3_nt: TGCGCCAGCAGTGAGTACAGGCCTTGGGACACCGGGGAGCTGTTTTTT
cdr3_aa: CASSEYRPWDTGELFF

clone_size: NA
d_call: NA
v_call: TRBV6-5
cdr3_length: 12
j_call: TRBJ1-1
cdr3_nt: TGTGCCAGCAGAGGTTCTTTTACTGAAGCTTTCTTT
cdr3_aa: CASRGSFTEAFF

clone_size: NA
d_call: NA
v_call: TRBV5-4
cdr3_length: 13
j_call: TRBJ1-3
cdr3_nt: TGTGCCAGCAGCGAGGCCCAGGGAAACACCATATATTTT
cdr3_aa: CASSEAQGNTIYF

clone_size: NA
d_call: NA
v_call: TRBV6-5
cdr3_length: 14
j_call: TRBJ1-5
cdr3_nt: TGTGCCACCCCCCCCGGGGCTAGCAATCAGCCCCAGCATTTT
cdr3_aa: CATPPGASNQPQHF

clone_size: NA
d_call: NA
v_call: TRBV12-3/TRBV12-4
cdr3_length: 13
j_call: TRBJ1-2
cdr3_nt: TGTGCCAGCAGTTTGGCGGGGGCGAATGGCTACACCTTC
cdr3_aa: CASSLAGANGYTF